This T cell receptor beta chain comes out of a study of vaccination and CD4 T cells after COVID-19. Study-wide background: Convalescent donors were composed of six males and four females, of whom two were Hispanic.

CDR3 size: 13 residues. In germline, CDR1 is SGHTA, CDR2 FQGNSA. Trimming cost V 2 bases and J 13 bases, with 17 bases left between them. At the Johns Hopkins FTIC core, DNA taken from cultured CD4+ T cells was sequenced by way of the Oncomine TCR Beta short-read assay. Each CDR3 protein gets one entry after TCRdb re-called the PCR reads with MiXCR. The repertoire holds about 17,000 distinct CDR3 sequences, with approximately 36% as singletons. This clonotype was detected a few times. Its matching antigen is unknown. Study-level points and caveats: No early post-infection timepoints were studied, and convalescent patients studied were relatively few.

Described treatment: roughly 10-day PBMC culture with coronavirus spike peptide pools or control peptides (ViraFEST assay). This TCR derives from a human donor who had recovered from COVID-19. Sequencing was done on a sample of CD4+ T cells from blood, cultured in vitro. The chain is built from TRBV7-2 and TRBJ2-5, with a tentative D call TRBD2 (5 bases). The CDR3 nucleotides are TGTGCCAGCAGCTTATCCCCTACTAGGGCCTGGTACTTC. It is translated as CASSLSPTRAWYF.